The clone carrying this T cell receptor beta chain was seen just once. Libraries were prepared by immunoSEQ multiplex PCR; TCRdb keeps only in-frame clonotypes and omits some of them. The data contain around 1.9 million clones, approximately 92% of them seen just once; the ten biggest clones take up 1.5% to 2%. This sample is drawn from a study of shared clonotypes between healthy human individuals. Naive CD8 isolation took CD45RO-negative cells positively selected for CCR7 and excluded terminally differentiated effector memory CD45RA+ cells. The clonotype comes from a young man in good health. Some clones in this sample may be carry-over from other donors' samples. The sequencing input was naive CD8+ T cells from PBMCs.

The CDR3 is CASNLQSYEQYF. The CDR3 nucleotides read TGTGCCAGCAATCTCCAGTCCTACGAGCAGTACTTC. The chain employs TRBV2 and TRBJ2-7; D call uncertain. CDR1 and CDR2 (germline): SNHLY, FYNNEI. This CDR3 region has 12 residues. The V and J ends lost 7 bases and 1 base respectively, with 8 bases between them.